The TCR beta chain described here comes from a study of cytomegalovirus exposure and HLA in healthy donors. PCR involved 60 Vbeta and 13 Jbeta primers. Produced via immunoSEQ multiplex PCR; TCRdb's table is partial and in-frame only. The sample includes 95,000 to 150,000 clones, 80% of them seen just once. In regard to this clone: The antigen remains unidentified.

Regarding the study as a whole: The authors later linked a missense DCLRE1C variant to TCR beta V- and J-gene trimming. Later analysis showed TCR association rates varying by HLA locus, highest for DRB1 and lowest for HLA-C. Rarity marked most TCR sequences, yet some public TCRs occurred in many donors.

Germline CDR1 reads SGHRS; CDR2 reads YFSETQ. V was trimmed by 4 bases and J by 5 bases, leaving 15 bases between them. The CDR3 sequence is 14 residues long. This TCR was sampled from a man in his forties or fifties in good health and CMV-seronegative. Sequencing was done on a sample of PBMCs. The chain employs TRBV5-1 and TRBJ1-2; a possible D gene is TRBD1 (6 bases). DNA of the CDR3: TGCGCCAGCAGCGACGCGGGGGGCAAATATGGCTACACCTTC. Translating it yields CASSDAGGKYGYTF.